This T cell receptor beta chain was recovered during a study of T cell responses to AZD1222 COVID-19 vaccine. General study findings and limits: Only 5 or 6 individuals given AZD1222 were seropositive at baseline.

This clone was seen only a few times. Its specificity is unknown. Here immunoSEQ multiplex PCR was the method, and the copy in TCRdb shows in-frame clones only, minus some. The data contain approximately 140,000 clones, over 90% of them singletons. J lost 4 bases, V lost 5 bases, and 9 bases had no gene match. Germline CDR1 LNHDA, CDR2 SQIVND (reference sequence). This CDR3 is 17 amino acids long. This receptor was obtained from an adult in good health. The chain joins TRBV19 to TRBJ2-3, with TRBD2 identical over 13 bases. This specimen consisted of peripheral blood, obtained on day 0 of AZD1222 vaccination. CDR3 nucleotides: TGTGCCAGTAGTCTCCGGACTAGCGGGAGTGGTGCAGATACGCAGTATTTT. It yields the protein CASSLRTSGSGADTQYF.